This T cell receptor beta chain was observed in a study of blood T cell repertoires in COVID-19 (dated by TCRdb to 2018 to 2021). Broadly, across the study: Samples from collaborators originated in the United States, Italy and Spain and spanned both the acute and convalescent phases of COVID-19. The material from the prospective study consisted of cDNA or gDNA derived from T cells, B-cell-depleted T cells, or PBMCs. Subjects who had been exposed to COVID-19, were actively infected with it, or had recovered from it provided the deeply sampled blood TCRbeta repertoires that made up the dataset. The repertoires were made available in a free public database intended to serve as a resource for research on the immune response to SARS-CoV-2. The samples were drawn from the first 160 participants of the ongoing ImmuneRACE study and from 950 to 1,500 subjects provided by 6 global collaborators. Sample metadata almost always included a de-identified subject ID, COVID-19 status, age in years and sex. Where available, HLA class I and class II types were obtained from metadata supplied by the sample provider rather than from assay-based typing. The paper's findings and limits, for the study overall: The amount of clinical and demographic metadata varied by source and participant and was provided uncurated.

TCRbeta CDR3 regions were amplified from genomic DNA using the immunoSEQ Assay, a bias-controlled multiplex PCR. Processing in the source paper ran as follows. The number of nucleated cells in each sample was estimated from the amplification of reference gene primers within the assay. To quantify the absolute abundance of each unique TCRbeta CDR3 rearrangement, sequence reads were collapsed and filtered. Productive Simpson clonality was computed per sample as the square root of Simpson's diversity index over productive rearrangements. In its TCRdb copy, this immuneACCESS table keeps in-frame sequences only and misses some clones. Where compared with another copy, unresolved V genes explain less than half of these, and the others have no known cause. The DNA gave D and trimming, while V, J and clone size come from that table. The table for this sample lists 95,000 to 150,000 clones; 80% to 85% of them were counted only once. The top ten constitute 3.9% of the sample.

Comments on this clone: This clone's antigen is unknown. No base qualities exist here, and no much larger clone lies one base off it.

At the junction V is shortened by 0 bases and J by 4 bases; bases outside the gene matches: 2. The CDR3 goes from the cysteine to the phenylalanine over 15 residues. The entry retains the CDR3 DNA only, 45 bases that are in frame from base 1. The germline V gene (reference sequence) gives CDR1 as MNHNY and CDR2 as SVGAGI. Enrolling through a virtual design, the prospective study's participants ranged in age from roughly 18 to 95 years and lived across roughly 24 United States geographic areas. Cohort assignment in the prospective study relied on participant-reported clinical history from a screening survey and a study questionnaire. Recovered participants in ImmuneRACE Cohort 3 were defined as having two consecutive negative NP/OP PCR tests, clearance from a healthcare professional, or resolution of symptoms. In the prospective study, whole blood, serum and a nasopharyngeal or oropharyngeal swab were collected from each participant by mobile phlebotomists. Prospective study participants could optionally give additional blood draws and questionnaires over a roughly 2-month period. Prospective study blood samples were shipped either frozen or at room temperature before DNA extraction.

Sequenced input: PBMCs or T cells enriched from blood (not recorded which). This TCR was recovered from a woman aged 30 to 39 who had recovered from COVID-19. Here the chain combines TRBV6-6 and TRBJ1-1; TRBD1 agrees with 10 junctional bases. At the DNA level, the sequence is TGTGCCAGCAGTTACTCCGGACAGGGGGGCACTGAAGCTTTCTTT. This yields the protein CASSYSGQGGTEAFF.